Detailed here is one T cell receptor (beta chain). Its binding antigen is unknown. The input lacks base qualities; no much larger clone sits a single base away. The protocol used for the library was PCR. The data were produced on an Illumina HiSeq 2500. To reduce PCR and sequencing biases, unique molecular identifiers were built into the TCR beta cDNA libraries. Every 1 to 10 million input T cells yielded roughly 500,000 cDNA molecules, meaning each molecule approximated one T cell. Patient libraries were prepared and sequenced with the same protocol used for the earlier healthy control dataset. Samples belonging to the same batch were prepared together, multiplexed and sequenced on a shared HiSeq lane. Per the source publication's procedure: MIGEC was used to process the raw barcoded reads, and molecular identifier groups with only a single read were discarded before consensus assembly and CDR3 extraction. Clonotype tables were post-analysed with VDJtools, normalizing diversity by down-sampling all datasets to the smallest sample size. Repertoire overlap clustering matched CDR3 amino acid but not nucleotide sequences to correct batch-related cross-sample contamination. TCRdb reanalyzed the raw reads on its own, using fastp at Q25 for trimming and MiXCR for clone calling, and kept in-frame beta chains. For every CDR3 protein sequence, its rows merge into one entry that carries the most common genes and DNA. For this entry, the V and J calls and clone size follow TCRdb and not the study's own pipeline. This sample comprises about 460,000 distinct CDR3 sequences, roughly 45% of them detected only once. The ten biggest clones cover 9% to 13% of the sample.

From a lookup of the germline V gene, CDR1 and CDR2 are MGHRA and YSYEKL. From its cysteine to its phenylalanine, the CDR3 spans 18 amino acids. Of all the DNA, just the CDR3 is kept, 54 bases in frame from base 1. For this chain, trimming is 4 bases at the V end and 7 bases at the J end, and the number of junction bases without a gene match is 18. To demonstrate the VDJtools post-analysis software, TCR beta repertoires were profiled from the peripheral blood of about a dozen young patients with multiple sclerosis. Multiple sclerosis patients were children and adolescents aged roughly 6 to 16 years. The sample belongs to a study of post-analysis software for immune sequencing data (dated by TCRdb to about 2015). Describing the broader study: The recorded disease courses included relapsing-remitting, secondary progressive and progressive-relapsing multiple sclerosis, and some patients had no subtype annotation. The multiple sclerosis patient repertoires were compared with under 13 previously published healthy control repertoires from donors aged 6 to 25 years. A subset of samples was prepared in parallel using single-end sample barcoding, then pooled and co-amplified after Illumina adapter ligation.

What the research found in general, with its limitations: Direct clustering with F measure showed strong co-clustering of samples prepared in the same batch, prompting a batch-effect correction. Significantly higher frequencies in patients than in controls were found for several TRBV segments, including TRBV5-6, TRBV5-1 and TRBV20-1. Compared with controls, multiple sclerosis patients had significantly lower normalized Chao1 diversity, a finding suggesting substantial peripheral T-cell clonal expansion. The control group was slightly older than the multiple sclerosis patient group.

The chain employs TRBV4-1 and TRBJ2-3, with TRBD2 identical over 9 junction bases. Sequencing was done on a sample of blood. The receptor's source is a girl aged 10 to 17 with multiple sclerosis. The CDR3 in this case is CASSPILISGSLLNTQYF. The sequenced DNA: TGCGCCAGCAGCCCGATTCTAATTAGCGGGAGTCTTTTAAATACGCAGTATTTT.